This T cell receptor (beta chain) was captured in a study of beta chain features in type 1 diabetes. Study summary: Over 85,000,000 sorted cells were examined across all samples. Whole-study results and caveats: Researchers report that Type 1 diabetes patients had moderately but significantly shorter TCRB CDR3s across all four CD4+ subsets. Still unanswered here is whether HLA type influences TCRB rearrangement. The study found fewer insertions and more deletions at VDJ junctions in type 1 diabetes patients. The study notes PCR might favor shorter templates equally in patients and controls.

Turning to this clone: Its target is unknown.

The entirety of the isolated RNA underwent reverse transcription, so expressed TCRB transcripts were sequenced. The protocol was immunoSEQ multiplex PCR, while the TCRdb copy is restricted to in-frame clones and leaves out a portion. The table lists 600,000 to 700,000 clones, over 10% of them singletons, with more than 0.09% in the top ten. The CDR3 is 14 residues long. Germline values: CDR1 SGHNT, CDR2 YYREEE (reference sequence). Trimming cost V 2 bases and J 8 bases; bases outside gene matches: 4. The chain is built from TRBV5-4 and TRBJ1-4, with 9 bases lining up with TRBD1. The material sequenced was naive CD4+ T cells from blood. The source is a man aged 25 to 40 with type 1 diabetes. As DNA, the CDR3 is TGTGCCAGCAGCTTAACAGGGGGCAGGGAAAAACTGTTTTTT. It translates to CASSLTGGREKLFF.